This TCR beta chain was retrieved from a study of PD-L1 blockade in urothelial cancer. What went into each PCR as a spike was synthetic TCR analog templates. Profiled with immunoSEQ multiplex PCR; TCRdb holds only in-frame clones, not every one. Of around 100,000 clones listed, around 86% are singletons. Time point meaning: pretreatment peripheral blood. Pretreatment and on-treatment blood mononuclear cell samples were taken, totaling between 1 and 8 time points per patient. Trimming stripped 4 bases from V and 2 bases from J, with 6 bases between. Germline assignment: CDR1 SGHNT and CDR2 YENEEA. CDR3 size: 12 residues. The sample holds a few counts of this clone.

The TCR comes from a man in his 60s with urothelial cancer. V gene TRBV11-3 combines with J gene TRBJ2-7; D perhaps matches TRBD1 (6 bases). Sequenced material: PBMCs, taken around atezolizumab (anti-PD-L1) treatment. The CDR3 reads CASSWDTYEQYF. For the CDR3, the DNA is TGTGCCAGCAGCTGGGACACCTACGAGCAGTACTTC.